Below, 24 T cell receptor beta chains from the same sample are listed, as sequenced in a study of cytotoxic CD8 clonotypes in ibrutinib-treated CLL. Clones were read by immunoSEQ multiplex PCR, and TCRdb kept only the in-frame ones, dropping some. Here the sample spans several thousand clones, 60% to 65% being singletons. The specimen comprised PBMCs, sampled before ibrutinib treatment. The receptors stem from a human donor with chronic lymphocytic leukemia.

The rearrangement joins TRBV10-3 to TRBJ1-2; 8 bases match TRBD1. The CDR3 covers 16 residues. Germline CDR1 reads ENHRY; CDR2 reads SYGVKD. The J segment lost 4 bases and the V segment lost 10 bases, leaving 17 bases of the junction unmatched. The CDR3 region has the DNA TGTGCCACGCGGAAACCCGGAACAGGGGGAGGCTATGGCTACACCTTC. Residues: CATRKPGTGGGYGYTF.

The chain joins TRBV5-1 to TRBJ1-1; no reliable D call. Germline V CDR1 and CDR2: SGHRS, YFSETQ. There are 14 residues in the CDR3. V lost 0 bases and J 1 base, leaving 7 bases between the germline ends. CDR3 loop: CASSLGQPNTEAFF. CDR3 coding DNA: TGCGCCAGCAGCTTGGGGCAGCCGAACACTGAAGCTTTCTTT.

This rearrangement joins TRBV5-4 to TRBJ1-3, with D possibly TRBD1 on 5 matching bases. Germline CDR1 SGHNT, CDR2 YYREEE (reference sequence). The CDR3 has 15 amino acids. The ends were cut back, 0 bases at V and 3 bases at J, with 10 bases in the middle. The CDR3 sequence is CASSLAGSGGNTIYF. DNA of the CDR3: TGTGCCAGCAGCTTGGCAGGGAGTGGTGGAAACACCATATATTTT.

The chain links TRBV10-3 to TRBJ2-2; possible D gene TRBD1, 5 bases. There are 15 residues in the CDR3. Germline assignment: CDR1 ENHRY and CDR2 SYGVKD. The germline V and J ends were trimmed by 4 bases and 2 bases, with 11 bases remaining between them. CDR3 residues: CAISVGQINTGELFF. CDR3 DNA: TGTGCCATCAGTGTGGGGCAGATCAACACCGGGGAGCTGTTTTTT.

The chain recombines TRBV2 with TRBJ1-2; 7 bases agree with TRBD1. The germline gives CDR1 SNHLY, CDR2 FYNNEI. The CDR3 spans 13 residues. V lost 6 bases and J lost 10; bases outside the gene matches: 11. CDR3 DNA: TGTGCCAGCAGGCGCGGCGACAGGGAGGCCTACACCTTC. This codes for CASRRGDREAYTF. The variable domain in full, with the rest retrieved from reference TRBV2 and TRBJ1-2, is EPEVTQTPSHQVTQMGQEVILRCVPISNHLYFYWYRQILGQKVEFLVSFYNNEISEKSEIFDDQFSVERPDGSNFTLKIRSTKLEDSAMYFCASRRGDREAYTFGSGTRLTVV.

V and J are TRBV2 and TRBJ2-2; D is unresolved. The CDR3 covers 13 residues. Germline lookup yields CDR1 SNHLY and CDR2 FYNNEI. Deletions cut 4 bases from V and 7 bases from J, with 10 bases between. In nucleotides, the CDR3 is TGTGCCAGCAGTGGCGAGGCGGTCGGGGAGCTGTTTTTT. This sequence encodes CASSGEAVGELFF.

This clone was seen only a few times. The chain uses TRBV25-1 and TRBJ1-2; 8 bases fit TRBD1. CDR3 length: 14 amino acids. The V gene's germline CDR1 is MGHDK and CDR2 SYGVNS. The V segment lost 5 bases and the J segment 5 bases; nucleotides outside the gene matches: 7. The CDR3 coding sequence is TGTGCCAGCAGTCTATCGGGACAGGTGTATGGCTACACCTTC. This encodes CASSLSGQVYGYTF.

The chain has TRBV18 and TRBJ1-4; a possible D gene is TRBD1 (6 bases). V was pared by 6 bases and J by 4 bases, with 21 bases between. CDR3 length equals 17 residues. Germline V gene data show CDR1 as KGHSH and CDR2 as LQKENI. CDR3 bases: TGTGCCAGCTCCCAAAGACAGGCCATGAGTGGTAATGAAAAACTGTTTTTT. It codes for CASSQRQAMSGNEKLFF.

This clone was counted once. The chain couples TRBV18 to TRBJ2-2; 10 positions agree with TRBD2. CDR1 and CDR2 (germline): KGHSH, LQKENI. V trimming: 6 bases; J trimming: 7 bases; junction bases outside the gene matches: 17. This CDR3 has 18 amino acids. CDR3 loop: CASSPKPSGGAFIGELFF. The CDR3 DNA reads TGTGCCAGCTCTCCCAAGCCCAGCGGGGGGGCCTTCATCGGGGAGCTGTTTTTT.

The chain uses TRBV7-9 and TRBJ2-2, with 11 bases aligning to TRBD1. This CDR3 is 16 amino acids long. Germline-derived CDR1 and CDR2 are SEHNR and FQNEAQ (reference sequence). With 5 bases clipped from V and 7 bases from J, the junction kept 9 bases outside the gene matches. The CDR3 sequence is CASSRGTGGLHGELFF. In nucleotides, the CDR3 is TGTGCCAGCAGCCGCGGGACAGGGGGTCTACACGGGGAGCTGTTTTTT.

This clone has just one count. This chain connects TRBV7-6 to TRBJ2-7; 9 nucleotides agree with TRBD2. Germline CDR1 and CDR2: SGHVS and FNYEAQ. V lost 3 bases and J lost 5; bases outside the gene matches: 14. This CDR3 has 17 amino acids. CDR3 nucleotide sequence: TGTGCCAGCAGCTTGGCCCCCGGGGCGGGGGGGCTGCACGAGCAGTACTTC. Its translation: CASSLAPGAGGLHEQYF. Complete variable domain (other parts from reference TRBV7-6 and TRBJ2-7): GAGVSQSPRYKVTKRGQDVALRCDPISGHVSLYWYRQALGQGPEFLTYFNYEAQQDKSGLPNDRFSAERPEGSISTLTIQRTEQRDSAMYRCASSLAPGAGGLHEQYFGPGTRLTVT.

V and J are TRBV18 and TRBJ1-5; 8 positions agree with TRBD1. CDR1 is KGHSH, CDR2 LQKENI, per germline. There are 16 residues in the CDR3. The ends lost 0 bases at V and 0 bases at J; junction bases unmatched: 1. The CDR3 DNA reads as TGTGCCAGCTCACCACCGGGACAGGCTAGCAATCAGCCCCAGCATTTT. Protein: CASSPPGQASNQPQHF. Supplemented by reference TRBV18 and TRBJ1-5, the full variable domain reads NAGVMQNPRHLVRRRGQEARLRCSPMKGHSHVYWYRQLPEEGLKFMVYLQKENIIDESGMPKERFSAEFPKEGPSILRIQQVVRGDSAAYFCASSPPGQASNQPQHFGDGTRLSIL.

This clone was seen once. The CDR3 spells CASSDPGQGRNEQFF. CDR3 bases: TGTGCCAGCAGCGACCCGGGACAGGGACGAAATGAGCAGTTCTTC. This rearrangement joins TRBV9 to TRBJ2-1; 9 nucleotides line up with TRBD1. There are 15 residues in the CDR3. From germline, CDR1 is SGDLS and CDR2 YYNGEE. The J segment lost 7 bases and the V segment lost 3 bases, leaving 8 bases of the junction unmatched.

The V call is TRBV7-3, the J call TRBJ2-5; TRBD1 matches 7 bases. V shed 4 bases and J 2 bases; nucleotides not matched to a gene: 7. The CDR3 covers 15 residues. CDR1 and CDR2 from the germline V gene are SGHTA and FQGTGA. This chain's CDR3 is CASSSPGTVQETQYF. The CDR3 coding sequence is TGTGCCAGCAGCTCTCCGGGGACAGTACAAGAGACCCAGTACTTC.

In DNA, the CDR3 is TGTGCCAGCATGGGGCTGAGCTCCTACAATGAGCAGTTCTTC. Its translation is CASMGLSSYNEQFF. This sequence joins TRBV27 and TRBJ2-1; maybe TRBD1 (5 bases). V shed 7 bases and J shed 0 bases, with 10 bases lying between them. The CDR3 is made up of 14 amino acids. Germline V gene sequence: CDR1 MNHEY, CDR2 SMNVEV (reference sequence).

V is TRBV5-1 and J is TRBJ2-3; D uncertain. V was cut by 0 bases and J by 2 bases, with 7 bases left in between. The CDR3 covers 14 residues. The V gene's germline CDR1 is SGHRS and CDR2 YFSETQ. This chain's CDR3 is CASSLDQVTDTQYF. CDR3 coding DNA: TGCGCCAGCAGCTTGGATCAGGTCACAGATACGCAGTATTTT.

The chain uses TRBV5-1 and TRBJ2-2; TRBD1 might be the D (6 bases). V lost 7 bases and J 4 bases, leaving 14 bases between the germline ends. The CDR3 has 14 amino acids. Germline V lookup: CDR1 SGHRS, CDR2 YFSETQ. The CDR3 nucleotides are TGCGCCAGCGGTACCCTAGGGGGCACCGGGGAGCTGTTTTTT. It codes for CASGTLGGTGELFF. Full variable domain (rest looked up from reference TRBV5-1 and TRBJ2-2): KAGVTQTPRYLIKTRGQQVTLSCSPISGHRSVSWYQQTPGQGLQFLFEYFSETQRNKGNFPGRFSGRQFSNSRSEMNVSTLELGDSALYLCASGTLGGTGELFFGEGSRLTVL.

V and J are TRBV7-9 and TRBJ2-3; D might be TRBD1 or TRBD2, each matching 5 bases. The germline gives CDR1 SEHNR, CDR2 FQNEAQ (reference sequence). The V and J ends lost 2 bases and 2 bases respectively, with 8 bases between them. The CDR3 totals 14 residues. The CDR3 bases are TGTGCCAGCAGCTTAAGAGGGGCCACAGATACGCAGTATTTT. Translation gives CASSLRGATDTQYF.

The chain is built from TRBV9 and TRBJ1-3; D is uncertain. Germline CDR1 reads SGDLS; CDR2 reads YYNGEE. V lost 1 base and J 0 bases, leaving 11 bases between the germline ends. The length of the CDR3 is 16 residues. DNA of the CDR3: TGTGCCAGCAGCGTACTCCCGAGTGACTCTGGAAACACCATATATTTT. This translates into CASSVLPSDSGNTIYF.

The rearrangement uses TRBV28 and TRBJ1-4; a possible D gene is TRBD1 (5 bases). V was clipped by 6 bases and J by 0 bases, with 14 bases between them. In germline, CDR1 is MDHEN, CDR2 SYDVKM. This CDR3 contains 16 residues. The CDR3 here is CASSPLGRATNEKLFF. The CDR3 DNA follows: TGTGCCAGCAGCCCGTTGGGGCGAGCAACTAATGAAAAACTGTTTTTT.

CDR3 sequence: CASSLATGATGNTIYF. The CDR3, as DNA: TGCGCCAGCAGCTTGGCCACCGGGGCTACTGGAAACACCATATATTTT. The V gene is TRBV5-1, the J gene TRBJ1-3, with a tentative D call TRBD1 (5 bases). Trimming shortened V by 0 bases and J by 2 bases, and 12 bases separated the two germline ends. The CDR3 has 16 residues. Germline CDR1 is SGHRS and CDR2 is YFSETQ.

The J gene is TRBJ2-7, the V gene TRBV10-3; TRBD2 aligns across 8 bases. Trimming at V came to 4 bases and at J to 3 bases, leaving 8 bases not matched to a gene. Germline assignment: CDR1 ENHRY and CDR2 SYGVKD. The CDR3 extends over 15 amino acids. The CDR3 coding sequence is TGTGCCATCAGTGGGAAAAGCGGGAGCGACTACGAGCAGTACTTC. Protein: CAISGKSGSDYEQYF.

The chain combines TRBV7-9 with TRBJ2-6, with a tentative D call TRBD1 (6 bases). This CDR3 contains 17 residues. The germline V gene encodes CDR1 SEHNR and CDR2 FQNEAQ (reference sequence). Between the trimmed V and J ends, which lost 0 bases and 2 bases, there was a span of 11 bases. The CDR3 sequence: CASSLAIDRPGANVLTF. The CDR3 nucleotides read TGTGCCAGCAGCTTAGCAATCGACAGGCCTGGGGCCAACGTCCTGACTTTC.

This sequence joins TRBV5-6 and TRBJ2-2; tentatively, D is TRBD1 (6 bases). The germline gives CDR1 SGHDT, CDR2 YYEEEE. V lost 2 bases and J 6 bases, leaving 17 bases between the germline ends. This CDR3 comprises 16 residues. The CDR3 spells CASSFWTAARAGELFF. CDR3 DNA sequence: TGTGCCAGCAGCTTTTGGACAGCTGCGAGGGCCGGGGAGCTGTTTTTT.